This is a list of T cell receptor beta chains from one sample in a study of OX40 agonist ivuxolimab in advanced cancers. The table came from immunoSEQ multiplex PCR; TCRdb's copy has only in-frame clones and leaves some out. This table has 100,000 or so clones, roughly nine tenths appearing once. The sequences come from CD4+ or CD8+ T cells sorted from blood, collected in a trial of the OX40 agonist ivuxolimab. The receptors stem from an adult with an advanced solid tumor such as melanoma, head and neck, liver or kidney cancer. The conserved cysteine and the conserved F or W are not part of the CDR3 here. Fields, in order: V gene, clone size, J gene, CDR3 protein. Size is omitted from some rows. Given values are once, few, many or a class for expanded clones.

TRBV2	-	TRBJ2-7	ASTPFRGSLYEQY
TRBV29-1	-	TRBJ2-1	SVLAGTRGNEQF
TRBV15	-	TRBJ2-3	AISYRDSTDTQY
TRBV18	-	TRBJ2-1	ASSPEFSYNEQF
TRBV29-1	-	TRBJ2-1	SVEGGRVNEQF
TRBV5-5	-	TRBJ2-7	ASSLAASYEQY
TRBV29-1	-	TRBJ2-3	SARLAGGTDTQY
TRBV4-1	-	TRBJ2-3	ASSQEPLAAADTQY
TRBV10-3	once	TRBJ1-5	AISEVPRDRVGNQPQH
TRBV10-3	-	TRBJ1-3	AILRSGNTIY
TRBV7-9	-	TRBJ2-7	ASSYRDRGHEQY
TRBV9	-	TRBJ2-3	GSSVVQATDTQY
TRBV5-1	-	TRBJ2-2	ASSLGPTGGFGGELF
TRBV4-1	-	TRBJ2-7	ASSQLWGTAYEQY
TRBV7-9	-	TRBJ2-5	ASSLPEDGETQY
TRBV4-1	-	TRBJ2-1	ASSQLNSGNNEQF
TRBV28	once	TRBJ1-2	ASSFRQGNYGYT
TRBV5-6	-	TRBJ2-1	ASSLGLAAGTYNEQF
TRBV6-5	-	TRBJ2-5	ASSYGYQETQY
TRBV6-4	-	TRBJ1-2	ASSDSNGVYGYT
TRBV12-5	-	TRBJ2-2	ASGWGLQGAETGELF
TRBV9	-	TRBJ2-7	ASSGGSSYEQY
TRBV6-1	-	TRBJ1-1	ASSELNTEAF
TRBV2	-	TRBJ1-4	ASSESGTRNEKLF
TRBV29-1	-	TRBJ2-3	SVGSAGEDTQY
TRBV29-1	-	TRBJ2-7	SVDDRGRGEQY
TRBV6-1	-	TRBJ1-4	ASSGPGRIEKLF
TRBV5-6	-	TRBJ2-7	ASSLMGNEQY
TRBV10-3	-	TRBJ1-1	AISDPGGEAEAF
TRBV5-8	-	TRBJ1-3	ASSLGRGSGNTIY
TRBV13	-	TRBJ2-7	ASSGGLASYEQY
TRBV30	-	TRBJ1-1	AWSTRGDTEAF
TRBV4-2	-	TRBJ2-3	ASSLERESTDTQY
TRBV27	-	TRBJ2-7	ASSSTGPSNEQY
TRBV7-9	-	TRBJ2-3	ASSPRGATDTQY
TRBV5-6	-	TRBJ1-5	ASTLGGGWYASNQPQH
TRBV9	-	TRBJ2-3	ASTLEASGRDTQY
TRBV7-9	-	TRBJ1-2	ASRHRDSPNYGYT
TRBV5-1	-	TRBJ2-6	ASSLVGGGANVLT
TRBV2	-	TRBJ1-5	ASTRDRGGNQPQH
TRBV27	-	TRBJ1-5	ASSPYRGGQPQH
TRBV11-2	few	TRBJ1-1	ASSLEFGANTEAF
TRBV19	-	TRBJ1-4	ASSQGAEDEKLF
TRBV6-6	-	TRBJ2-2	ASFGTGELF
TRBV4-3	-	TRBJ1-6	ASSIQGPGSYNSPLH
TRBV14	-	TRBJ2-3	ASSQDVPTGLTQY
TRBV6-5	-	TRBJ2-1	ASSYSGFEQF
TRBV7-2	-	TRBJ1-1	ASSLLGTETEAF
TRBV19	-	TRBJ1-2	ASSIGQGNGYT
TRBV6-5	-	TRBJ2-7	ASSVHANYEQY
TRBV29-1	-	TRBJ2-3	SAPDSGTDTQY
TRBV27	-	TRBJ1-2	ASSSIRDIPNYGYT